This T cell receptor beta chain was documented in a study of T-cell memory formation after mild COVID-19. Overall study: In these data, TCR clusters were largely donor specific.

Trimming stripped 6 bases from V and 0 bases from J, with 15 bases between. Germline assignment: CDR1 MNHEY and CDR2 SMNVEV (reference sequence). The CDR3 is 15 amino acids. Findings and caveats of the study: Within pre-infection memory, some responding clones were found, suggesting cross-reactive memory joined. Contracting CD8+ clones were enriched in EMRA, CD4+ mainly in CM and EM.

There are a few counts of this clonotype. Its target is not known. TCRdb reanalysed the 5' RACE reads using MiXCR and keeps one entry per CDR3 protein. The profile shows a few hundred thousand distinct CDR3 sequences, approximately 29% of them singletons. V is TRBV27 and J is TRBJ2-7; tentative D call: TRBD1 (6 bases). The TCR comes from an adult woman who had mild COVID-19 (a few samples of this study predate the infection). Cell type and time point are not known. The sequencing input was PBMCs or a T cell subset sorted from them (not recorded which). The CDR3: CASRPQGRSSYEQYF. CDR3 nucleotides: TGTGCCAGCAGGCCCCAGGGGCGCAGCTCCTACGAGCAGTACTTC.